This T cell receptor beta chain was profiled in a study of shared clonotypes between healthy human individuals. Overall study results and limits: Roughly 5% of naive CD4 clonotypes were common to a few donors. Measured sharing among donors was expected to vary with sequencing depth. Generation probabilities of non-shared clonotypes were lower (relative to those shared by all four donors).

Concerning this clone: What it recognizes is unknown. The sample holds other DNA sequences that translate to the same CDR3.

Sequencing was performed with immunoSEQ multiplex PCR; in TCRdb, only in-frame clones are kept and a portion is missing. The sample shows 2 million to 2.5 million clones, 90% to 95% of them seen only once. Per the germline V gene, CDR1 is SGHRS and CDR2 is YFSETQ. The length of the CDR3 is 16 residues. V was pared by 2 bases and J by 0 bases, with 4 bases of the junction left unmatched. The sequence came from a man aged 18 to 29 in good health. Some clones in this sample may be carry-over from other donors' samples. The rearrangement links TRBV5-1 to TRBJ2-7; 11 nucleotides line up with TRBD2. What was sequenced was naive CD4+ T cells from PBMCs. Sample subset: CD45RA+ positively selected. This CDR3 reads CASSFGTSGSSYEQYF. DNA of the CDR3: TGCGCCAGCAGCTTCGGGACTAGCGGTAGCTCCTACGAGCAGTACTTC.